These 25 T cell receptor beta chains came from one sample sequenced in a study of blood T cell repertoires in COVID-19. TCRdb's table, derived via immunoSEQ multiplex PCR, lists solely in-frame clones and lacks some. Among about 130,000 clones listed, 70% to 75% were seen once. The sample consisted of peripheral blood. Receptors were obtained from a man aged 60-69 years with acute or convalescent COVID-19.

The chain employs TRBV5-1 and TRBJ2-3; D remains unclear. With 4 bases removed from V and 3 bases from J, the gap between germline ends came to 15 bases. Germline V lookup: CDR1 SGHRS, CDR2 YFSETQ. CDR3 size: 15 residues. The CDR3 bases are TGCGCCAGCAGCCCGACTGGTAAGCAGACAGATACGCAGTATTTT. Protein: CASSPTGKQTDTQYF.

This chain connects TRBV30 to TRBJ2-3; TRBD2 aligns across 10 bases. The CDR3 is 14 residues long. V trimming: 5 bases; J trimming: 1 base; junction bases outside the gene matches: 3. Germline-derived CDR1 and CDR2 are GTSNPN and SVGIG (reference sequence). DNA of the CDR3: TGTGCCTGGGAAAGCGGGAGGGGCACAGATACGCAGTATTTT. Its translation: CAWESGRGTDTQYF.

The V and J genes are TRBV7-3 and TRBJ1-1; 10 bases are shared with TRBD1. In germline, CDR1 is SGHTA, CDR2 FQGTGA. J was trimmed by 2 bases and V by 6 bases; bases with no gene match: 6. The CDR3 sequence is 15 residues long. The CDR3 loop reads CASRDRGLANTEAFF. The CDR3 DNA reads TGTGCCAGCAGAGACAGGGGGCTGGCCAACACTGAAGCTTTCTTT.

The CDR3 sequence is CASSVLTGGRTNEQFF. DNA for the CDR3: TGTGCCAGCTCAGTCCTAACCGGAGGGCGCACCAATGAGCAGTTCTTC. The chain has TRBV18 and TRBJ2-1, with D possibly matching TRBD2 (6 bases). CDR3 length: 16 residues. With 5 bases removed from V and 6 bases from J, the gap between germline ends came to 20 bases. Germline V gene sequence: CDR1 KGHSH, CDR2 LQKENI.

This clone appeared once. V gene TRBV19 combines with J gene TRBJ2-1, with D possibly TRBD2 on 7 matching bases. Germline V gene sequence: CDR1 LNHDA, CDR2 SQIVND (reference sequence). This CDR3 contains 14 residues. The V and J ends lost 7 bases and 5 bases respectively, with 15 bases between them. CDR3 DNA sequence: TGTGCCAGTACGGAGGGGGGGATTCACAATGAGCAGTTCTTC. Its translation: CASTEGGIHNEQFF.

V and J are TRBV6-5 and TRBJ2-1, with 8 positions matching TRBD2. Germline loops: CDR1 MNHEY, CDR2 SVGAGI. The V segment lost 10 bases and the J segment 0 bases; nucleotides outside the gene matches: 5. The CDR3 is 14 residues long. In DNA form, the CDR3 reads TGTGCCATTCAGCGGGGGAGCTCCTACAATGAGCAGTTCTTC. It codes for CAIQRGSSYNEQFF.

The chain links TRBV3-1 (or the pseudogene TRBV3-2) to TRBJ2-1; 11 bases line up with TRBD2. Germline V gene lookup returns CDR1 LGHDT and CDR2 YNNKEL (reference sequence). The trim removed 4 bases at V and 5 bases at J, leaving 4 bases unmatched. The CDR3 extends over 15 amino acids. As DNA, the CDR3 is TGTGCCAGCAGCCCGCTAGCGGGGGGAGACAATGAGCAGTTCTTC. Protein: CASSPLAGGDNEQFF.

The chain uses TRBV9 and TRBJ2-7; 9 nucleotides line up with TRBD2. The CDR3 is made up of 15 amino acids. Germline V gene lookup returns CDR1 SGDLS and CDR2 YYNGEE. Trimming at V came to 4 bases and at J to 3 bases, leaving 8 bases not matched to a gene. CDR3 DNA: TGTGCCAGCAGCCCACAGGGACTAGCTGACTACGAGCAGTACTTC. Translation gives CASSPQGLADYEQYF.

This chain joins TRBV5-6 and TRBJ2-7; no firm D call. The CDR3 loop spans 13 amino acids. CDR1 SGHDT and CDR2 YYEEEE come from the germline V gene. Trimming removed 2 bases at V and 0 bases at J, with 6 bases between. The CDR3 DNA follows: TGTGCCAGCAGCTTCGGTAGCTCCTACGAGCAGTACTTC. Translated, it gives CASSFGSSYEQYF. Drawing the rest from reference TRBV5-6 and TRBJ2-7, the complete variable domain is DAGVTQSPTHLIKTRGQQVTLRCSPKSGHDTVSWYQQALGQGPQFIFQYYEEEERQRGNFPDRFSGHQFPNYSSELNVNALLLGDSALYLCASSFGSSYEQYFGPGTRLTVT.

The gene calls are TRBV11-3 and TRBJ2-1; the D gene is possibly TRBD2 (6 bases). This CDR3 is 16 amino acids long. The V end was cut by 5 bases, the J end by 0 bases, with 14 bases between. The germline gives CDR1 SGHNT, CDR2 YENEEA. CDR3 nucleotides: TGTGCCAGCAGCCGGAGGGGCGGTAGCTCCTACAATGAGCAGTTCTTC. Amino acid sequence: CASSRRGGSSYNEQFF.

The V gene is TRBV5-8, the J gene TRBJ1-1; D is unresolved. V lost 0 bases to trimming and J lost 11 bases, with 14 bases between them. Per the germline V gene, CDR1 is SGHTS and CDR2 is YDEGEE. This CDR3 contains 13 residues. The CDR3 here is CASSLGTGFDAFF. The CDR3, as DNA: TGTGCCAGCAGCTTGGGCACGGGGTTCGACGCTTTCTTT.

DNA of the CDR3: TGTGCCAGCAGCTCGCGACTAGTGGATACGCAGTATTTT. Translated: CASSSRLVDTQYF. The chain employs TRBV14 and TRBJ2-3; D is possibly TRBD2 (6 bases). The V end lost 5 bases, the J end lost 6 bases, and 12 bases lay between the germline ends. CDR1 is SGHDN and CDR2 is FVKESK in the germline V gene. The CDR3 contains 13 residues.

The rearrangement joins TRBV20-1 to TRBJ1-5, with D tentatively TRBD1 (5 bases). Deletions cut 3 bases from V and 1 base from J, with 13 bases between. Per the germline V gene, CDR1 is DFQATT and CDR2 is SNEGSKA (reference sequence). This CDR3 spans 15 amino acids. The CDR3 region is CSASLRVGSNQPQHF. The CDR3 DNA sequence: TGCAGTGCTAGTCTCAGGGTGGGAAGCAATCAGCCCCAGCATTTT.

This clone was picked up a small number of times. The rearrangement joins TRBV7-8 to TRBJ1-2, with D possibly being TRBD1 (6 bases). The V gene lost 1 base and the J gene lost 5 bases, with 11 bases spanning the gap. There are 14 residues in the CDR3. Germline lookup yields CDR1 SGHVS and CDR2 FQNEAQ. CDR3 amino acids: CASSLGGQYYGYTF. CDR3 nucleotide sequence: TGTGCCAGCAGCTTAGGTGGACAGTATTATGGCTACACCTTC.

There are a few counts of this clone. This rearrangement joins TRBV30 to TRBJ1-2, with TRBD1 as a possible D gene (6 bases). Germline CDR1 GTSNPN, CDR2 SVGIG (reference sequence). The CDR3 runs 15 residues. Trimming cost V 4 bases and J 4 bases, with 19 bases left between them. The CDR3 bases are TGTGCCTGGAACGACAGGAGCCGGCTGGGCTATGGCTACACCTTC. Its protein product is CAWNDRSRLGYGYTF.

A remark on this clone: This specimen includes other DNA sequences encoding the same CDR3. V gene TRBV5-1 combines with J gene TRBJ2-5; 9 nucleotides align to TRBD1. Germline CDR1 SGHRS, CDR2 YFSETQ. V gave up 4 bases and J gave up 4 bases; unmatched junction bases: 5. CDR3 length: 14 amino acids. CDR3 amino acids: CASSTGQGRETQYF. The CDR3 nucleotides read TGCGCCAGCAGCACCGGACAGGGGAGAGAGACCCAGTACTTC.

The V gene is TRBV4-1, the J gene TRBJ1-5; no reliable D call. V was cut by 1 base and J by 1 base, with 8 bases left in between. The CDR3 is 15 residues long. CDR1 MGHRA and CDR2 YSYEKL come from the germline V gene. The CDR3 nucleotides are TGCGCCAGCAGCCAAGCGATCGGGAGCAATCAGCCCCAGCATTTT. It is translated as CASSQAIGSNQPQHF.

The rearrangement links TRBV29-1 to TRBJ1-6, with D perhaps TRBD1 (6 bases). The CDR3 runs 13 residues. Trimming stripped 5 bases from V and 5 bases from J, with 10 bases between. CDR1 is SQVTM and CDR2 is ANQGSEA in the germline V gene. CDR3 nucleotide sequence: TGCAGCGTTAGACGGACAGATAATTCACCCCTCCACTTT. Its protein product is CSVRRTDNSPLHF.

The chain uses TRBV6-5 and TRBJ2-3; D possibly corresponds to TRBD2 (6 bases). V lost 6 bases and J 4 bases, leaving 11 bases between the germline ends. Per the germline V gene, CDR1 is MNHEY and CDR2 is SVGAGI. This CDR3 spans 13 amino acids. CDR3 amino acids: CASRWTNPDTQYF. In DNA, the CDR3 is TGTGCCAGCAGGTGGACTAACCCAGATACGCAGTATTTT.

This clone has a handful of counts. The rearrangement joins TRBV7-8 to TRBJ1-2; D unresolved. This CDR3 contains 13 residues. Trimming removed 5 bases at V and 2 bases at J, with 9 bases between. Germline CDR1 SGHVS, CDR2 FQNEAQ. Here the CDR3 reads CASSIGRNYGYTF. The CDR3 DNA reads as TGTGCCAGCAGCATCGGTCGGAACTATGGCTACACCTTC.

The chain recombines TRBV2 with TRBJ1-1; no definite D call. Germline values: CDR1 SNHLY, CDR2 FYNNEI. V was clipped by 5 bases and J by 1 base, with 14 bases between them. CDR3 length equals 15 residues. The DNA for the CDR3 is TGTGCCAGCAGTTACACCCGTTTTGCGAACACTGAAGCTTTCTTT. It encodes CASSYTRFANTEAFF.

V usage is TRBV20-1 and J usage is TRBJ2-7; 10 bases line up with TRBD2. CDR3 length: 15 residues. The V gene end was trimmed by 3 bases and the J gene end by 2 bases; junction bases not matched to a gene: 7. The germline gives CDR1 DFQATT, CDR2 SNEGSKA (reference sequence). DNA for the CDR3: TGCAGTGCTAGTGACCTAGCGGGGGTAACCTACGAGCAGTACTTC. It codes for CSASDLAGVTYEQYF.

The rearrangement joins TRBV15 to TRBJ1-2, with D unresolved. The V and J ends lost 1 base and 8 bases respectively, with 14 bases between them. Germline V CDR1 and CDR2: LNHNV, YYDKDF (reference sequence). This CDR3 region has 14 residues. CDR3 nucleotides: TGTGCCACCAGCAGAGCCCCGGAGGTCGGAGGCTACACCTTC. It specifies CATSRAPEVGGYTF.

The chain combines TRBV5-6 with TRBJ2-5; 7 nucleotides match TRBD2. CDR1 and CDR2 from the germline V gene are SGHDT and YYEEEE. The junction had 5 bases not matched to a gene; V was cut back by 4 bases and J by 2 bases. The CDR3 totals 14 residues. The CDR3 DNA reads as TGTGCCAGCAGCGGGGGGGACGTACAAGAGACCCAGTACTTC. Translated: CASSGGDVQETQYF.

CDR3 sequence: CASSIDRDSYEQYF. In DNA form, the CDR3 reads TGTGCCAGTAGTATAGACAGGGATTCCTACGAGCAGTACTTC. The chain is built from TRBV19 and TRBJ2-7; tentatively, D is TRBD1 (5 bases). With 0 bases removed from V and 1 base from J, the gap between germline ends came to 7 bases. This CDR3 has 14 amino acids. Germline V gives CDR1 LNHDA, CDR2 SQIVND (reference sequence).